This is a list of T cell receptor beta chains from one sample in a study of cytomegalovirus exposure and HLA in healthy donors. The protocol was immunoSEQ multiplex PCR, while the TCRdb copy is restricted to in-frame clones and leaves out a portion. The sample consists of 130,000 to 150,000 clones, around 84% of them appearing once. The sequencing sample was made of PBMCs. These receptors came from a boy between 2 and 10 years old in good health and CMV-seronegative. CDR3s include the opening cysteine and the closing phenylalanine or tryptophan. D genes are given only for firm matches. The size field is filled for only some rows; it gives once, few, many or a size class.

V: TRBV7-9
D: TRBD1
size: NA
J: TRBJ1-6
DNA: TGTGCCAGCAGCACACCCGGGACAGCATATTCACCCCTCCACTTT
CDR3: CASSTPGTAYSPLHF

V: TRBV30
D: TRBD1
size: few
J: TRBJ1-4
DNA: TGTGCCTGGAGTCCCCCGGACAGGGACCTAGAAAAACTGTTTTTT
CDR3: CAWSPPDRDLEKLFF

V: TRBV2
D: TRBD1
size: NA
J: TRBJ2-3
DNA: TGTGCCAGCAGCACAGGGGGCGCGGATACGCAGTATTTT
CDR3: CASSTGGADTQYF

V: TRBV25-1
D: TRBD1
size: NA
J: TRBJ1-2
DNA: TGTGCCAGCGGTAGGGACAGCCCTTATGGCTACACCTTC
CDR3: CASGRDSPYGYTF

V: TRBV6-1
D: TRBD1
size: NA
J: TRBJ1-1
DNA: TGTGCCAGCGAGGACAGGGCGAGGAACACTGAAGCTTTCTTT
CDR3: CASEDRARNTEAFF

V: TRBV7-9
D: NA
size: NA
J: TRBJ2-1
DNA: TGTGCCAGCAGCCCGATAAGGACTACCCGCGGCTATGAGCAGTTCTTC
CDR3: CASSPIRTTRGYEQFF

V: TRBV6-5
D: NA
size: NA
J: TRBJ1-2
DNA: TGTGCCAGCAGTTACCTGGGCCCCGGAAACTATGGCTACACCTTC
CDR3: CASSYLGPGNYGYTF

V: TRBV27
D: TRBD1
size: once
J: TRBJ2-4
DNA: TGTGCCAGCAGTTTTCTCCGCCCGGGACAGGACACGAACATTCAGTACTTC
CDR3: CASSFLRPGQDTNIQYF

V: TRBV7-2
D: NA
size: NA
J: TRBJ2-2
DNA: TGTGCCAGCAGTGGGTTGGGAGCGGCCGGGGAGCTGTTTTTT
CDR3: CASSGLGAAGELFF

V: TRBV5-6
D: TRBD2
size: NA
J: TRBJ2-3
DNA: TGTGCCAGCAGCTTGGCCCCCAGGACTAGCGGGAGGGCCCCAGATACGCAGTATTTT
CDR3: CASSLAPRTSGRAPDTQYF

V: TRBV6-6
D: NA
size: NA
J: TRBJ2-1
DNA: TGTGCCAGCAGTTCCAGCGAGGAGCAGTTCTTC
CDR3: CASSSSEEQFF

V: TRBV15
D: NA
size: NA
J: TRBJ2-1
DNA: TGTGCCACCAGCAGAGGAGAGAGCTCCTACAATGAGCAGTTCTTC
CDR3: CATSRGESSYNEQFF

V: TRBV6-1
D: TRBD2
size: NA
J: TRBJ2-3
DNA: TGTGCCAGCAGTGAAGTCAGCGGGGGTGGCACAGATACGCAGTATTTT
CDR3: CASSEVSGGGTDTQYF

V: TRBV6-5
D: NA
size: NA
J: TRBJ2-2
DNA: TGTGCCAGCAGCCTAGGACAGTACACCGGGGAGCTGTTTTTT
CDR3: CASSLGQYTGELFF

V: TRBV11-2
D: NA
size: NA
J: TRBJ2-3
DNA: TGTGCCAGCAGCTTAGCGTGGACTACCAGCACAGATACGCAGTATTTT
CDR3: CASSLAWTTSTDTQYF